This TCR beta chain comes out of a study of tumor-infiltrating lymphocytes in localized non-small cell lung cancer. Looking at the study overall: Each patient gave resected tumor and non-adjacent uninvolved lung tissue.

CDR3 length: 14 residues. Per the germline V gene, CDR1 is ENHRY and CDR2 is SYGVKD. J was trimmed by 6 bases and V by 5 bases; bases with no gene match: 7. Sequencing was performed with immunoSEQ multiplex PCR; in TCRdb, only in-frame clones are kept and a portion is missing. The data contain around 25,000 clones, about two thirds of them seen just once; the ten biggest clones take up less than 7.5%. Overall study findings and caveats: IM1 and IM2 tumors showed no difference in T-cell fraction. TCRbeta sequencing showed higher T cell infiltration in tumors than uninvolved lung.

About this clone itself: No antigen is known for it.

The V call is TRBV10-3, the J call TRBJ1-1, with 9 positions matching TRBD1. The source is a human donor with non-small cell lung cancer. Sequenced input: lung tumor tissue. The CDR3 here is CAISPGQGLAEAFF. The CDR3 coding sequence is TGTGCCATCAGTCCCGGACAGGGGCTGGCTGAAGCTTTCTTT.